Listed here are 29 T cell receptor beta chains from one sample, sequenced in a study of T cell responses to AZD1222 COVID-19 vaccine. Assay used: immunoSEQ multiplex PCR; TCRdb lists only in-frame clones, some missing. The table includes 110,000 to 150,000 clones, about 91% detected once. The sequencing here drew on peripheral blood, taken on day 0 of AZD1222 vaccination. The receptors originated from an adult in good health.

The chain has TRBV6-5 and TRBJ2-7; D not resolved. Per the germline V gene, CDR1 is MNHEY and CDR2 is SVGAGI. This CDR3 has 13 residues. V was trimmed by 0 bases and J by 4 bases, leaving 7 bases between them. CDR3 sequence reads: CASSYSNVYEQYF. The CDR3, as DNA: TGTGCCAGCAGTTACTCGAACGTATACGAGCAGTACTTC.

V gene TRBV14 combines with J gene TRBJ2-1; D possibly corresponds to TRBD1 (5 bases). Germline V gene sequence: CDR1 SGHDN, CDR2 FVKESK. CDR3 length: 13 residues. Deletions cut 3 bases from V and 9 bases from J, with 12 bases between. The CDR3 is CASSQGLGREQFF. The CDR3, as DNA: TGTGCCAGCAGCCAGGGGTTGGGGCGTGAGCAGTTCTTC.

The chain is built from TRBV7-8 and TRBJ1-2; TRBD1 matches 7 bases. The germline V gene has CDR1 SGHVS and CDR2 FQNEAQ. The CDR3 spans 14 residues. J gave up 7 bases and V 3 bases, and 8 bases lay outside the gene matches. The CDR3 here is CASSLRQGVSGYTF. The CDR3 DNA follows: TGTGCCAGCAGCTTGAGACAGGGTGTGAGTGGCTACACCTTC.

The genes are TRBV27 and TRBJ1-1; no clear D. Trimming took 6 bases from V and 8 from J, leaving 22 bases between them. The CDR3 has 15 amino acids. Per the germline V gene, CDR1 is MNHEY and CDR2 is SMNVEV (reference sequence). The CDR3 region is CASSLGVPNREEAFF. CDR3 DNA sequence: TGTGCCAGCAGCCTCGGGGTACCTAATAGAGAGGAAGCTTTCTTT.

V is TRBV14 and J is TRBJ2-5; TRBD1 might be the D (5 bases). CDR1 is SGHDN and CDR2 is FVKESK in the germline V gene. V lost 4 bases, J lost 5 bases, and 17 bases lay in between. The CDR3 runs 15 residues. The CDR3 region is CASSLGALTRETQYF. The CDR3 nucleotides read TGTGCCAGCAGCCTAGGGGCCCTGACGCGGGAGACCCAGTACTTC.

The J gene is TRBJ1-5, the V gene TRBV2, with D possibly TRBD1 on 5 matching bases. The CDR3 length is 14 residues. Germline loops: CDR1 SNHLY, CDR2 FYNNEI. V lost 5 bases, J lost 0 bases, and 8 bases lay in between. The CDR3 sequence: CASSTGFSNQPQHF. The CDR3 DNA sequence: TGTGCCAGCAGTACAGGATTTAGCAATCAGCCCCAGCATTTT. Drawing the rest from reference TRBV2 and TRBJ1-5, the complete variable domain is EPEVTQTPSHQVTQMGQEVILRCVPISNHLYFYWYRQILGQKVEFLVSFYNNEISEKSEIFDDQFSVERPDGSNFTLKIRSTKLEDSAMYFCASSTGFSNQPQHFGDGTRLSIL.

The rearrangement joins TRBV29-1 to TRBJ2-7; TRBD2 matches at 7 bases. The CDR3 runs to 13 residues. J was trimmed by 0 bases and V by 5 bases; bases with no gene match: 4. Germline CDR1 is SQVTM and CDR2 is ANQGSEA. DNA for the CDR3: TGCAGCGTTTCAGCGGGATCCTCCTACGAGCAGTACTTC. Protein: CSVSAGSSYEQYF.

This clone was recorded only once. The V and J genes are TRBV5-5 and TRBJ2-1; 10 positions match TRBD1. The V gene's germline CDR1 is SGHKS and CDR2 YYEKEE (reference sequence). The trim removed 6 bases at V and 5 bases at J, leaving 8 bases unmatched. This CDR3 is 15 amino acids long. The CDR3, as DNA: TGTGCCAGCACCCTCGGACAGGGGGGCAACAATGAGCAGTTCTTC. Amino acids: CASTLGQGGNNEQFF.

The rearrangement uses TRBV10-3 and TRBJ2-1; D possibly matches TRBD1 or TRBD2 (7 bases each). The CDR3 totals 15 residues. From germline, CDR1 is ENHRY and CDR2 SYGVKD. V gave up 8 bases and J gave up 12 bases, with 26 bases separating them. The CDR3 coding sequence is TGTGCCATCTCGTCCGAGACTAGCCTTAGACAGGGGCAGTTCTTC. As protein: CAISSETSLRQGQFF.

V and J are TRBV4-2 and TRBJ1-2, with TRBD1 identical over 10 bases. The CDR3 consists of 15 residues. The germline gives CDR1 LGHNA, CDR2 YNFKEQ. With V trimmed by 8 bases and J by 2 bases, 8 bases remained unmatched. The CDR3 DNA reads TGTGCCAGCGGTAAAAAGGGACAGGGGAACTATGGCTACACCTTC. Protein: CASGKKGQGNYGYTF.

The chain links TRBV28 to TRBJ2-2; 7 positions match TRBD2. V dropped 1 base and J dropped 4; count of bases not matched to a gene: 6. CDR1 and CDR2 from the germline V gene are MDHEN and SYDVKM. CDR3 length: 16 amino acids. CDR3 sequence: CASSLLASGLTGELFF. Here the CDR3 DNA reads TGTGCCAGCAGTTTATTGGCTAGCGGACTCACCGGGGAGCTGTTTTTT. Using reference TRBV28 and TRBJ2-2 for the parts outside the CDR3, the full variable domain is DVKVTQSSRYLVKRTGEKVFLECVQDMDHENMFWYRQDPGLGLRLIYFSYDVKMKEKGDIPEGYSVSREKKERFSLILESASTNQTSMYLCASSLLASGLTGELFFGEGSRLTVL.

The chain couples TRBV28 to TRBJ2-4; D might be TRBD2 (7 bases). The CDR3 has 14 residues. Between the trimmed V and J ends, which lost 7 bases and 4 bases, there was a span of 14 bases. Germline V gene data show CDR1 as MDHEN and CDR2 as SYDVKM. CDR3 region: CASTPGGSKNIQYF. CDR3 DNA sequence: TGTGCCAGCACTCCGGGGGGCTCGAAAAACATTCAGTACTTC.

This chain connects TRBV7-6 to TRBJ1-1; D unclear. Germline V gives CDR1 SGHVS, CDR2 FNYEAQ. There are 14 residues in the CDR3. The germline V and J ends were trimmed by 1 base and 0 bases, with 6 bases remaining between them. CDR3 nucleotide sequence: TGTGCCAGCAGCTTAGGTCAGCTGAACACTGAAGCTTTCTTT. Protein sequence: CASSLGQLNTEAFF.

This chain joins TRBV11-2 and TRBJ2-3; D unclear. The CDR3 runs to 14 residues. Per germline, CDR1 SGHAT and CDR2 FQNNGV. Trimming took 1 base from V and 1 from J, leaving 6 bases between them. This CDR3 is CASSLGGGTDTQYF. CDR3 coding DNA: TGTGCCAGCAGCTTAGGAGGCGGCACAGATACGCAGTATTTT.

The chain joins TRBV5-6 to TRBJ1-2, with D uncertain. Germline assignment: CDR1 SGHDT and CDR2 YYEEEE. Trimming pared 0 bases from V and 7 bases from J, leaving 19 bases between. The length of the CDR3 is 16 residues. The CDR3 DNA follows: TGTGCCAGCAGCTTGGCCGGCGGCAGTGGTCATGCTGGCTACACCTTC. Translating gives CASSLAGGSGHAGYTF. Using reference TRBV5-6 and TRBJ1-2 for the parts outside the CDR3, the full variable domain is DAGVTQSPTHLIKTRGQQVTLRCSPKSGHDTVSWYQQALGQGPQFIFQYYEEEERQRGNFPDRFSGHQFPNYSSELNVNALLLGDSALYLCASSLAGGSGHAGYTFGSGTRLTVV.

The rearrangement uses TRBV6-5 and TRBJ2-2; TRBD1 matches at 10 bases. The CDR3 contains 16 residues. V gave up 2 bases and J gave up 1 base; unmatched junction bases: 1. CDR1 and CDR2 from the germline V gene are MNHEY and SVGAGI. In nucleotides, the CDR3 is TGTGCCAGCAGTTACGGGACAGGGGTGAACACCGGGGAGCTGTTTTTT. It specifies CASSYGTGVNTGELFF.

The V call is TRBV6-5, the J call TRBJ1-6; TRBD1 aligns across 8 bases. Trimming at V came to 9 bases and at J to 13 bases, leaving 11 bases not matched to a gene. The germline V gene encodes CDR1 MNHEY and CDR2 SVGAGI. The CDR3 spans 13 residues. The chain's CDR3 is CASYRGRSSPLHF. CDR3 nucleotide sequence: TGTGCCAGTTACAGGGGGAGAAGTTCGCCCCTCCACTTT.

This clone was seen a handful of times. V gene TRBV6-1 combines with J gene TRBJ2-7, with D tentatively TRBD2 (6 bases). V lost 1 base and J 2 bases, leaving 12 bases between the germline ends. This CDR3 is 15 amino acids long. Germline V gene sequence: CDR1 MNHNS, CDR2 SASEGT. CDR3 sequence: CASSEGPGDAYEQYF. CDR3 coding DNA: TGTGCCAGCAGTGAAGGTCCGGGGGACGCCTACGAGCAGTACTTC.

The V call is TRBV21-1, the J call TRBJ1-5. TRBV21-1 is assigned pseudogene status. This CDR3 region has 16 residues. The chain's CDR3 is CASSNFEPNSNQPQHF. CDR3 in DNA: TGTGCCAGCAGCAACTTTGAACCCAATAGCAATCAGCCCCAGCATTTT.

This chain links TRBV19 with TRBJ1-4; the D is unclear. Germline V gene sequence: CDR1 LNHDA, CDR2 SQIVND (reference sequence). The V and J ends lost 5 bases and 5 bases respectively, with 12 bases between them. The CDR3 length is 14 residues. The CDR3 is CASSSRVGNEKLFF. The CDR3 coding sequence is TGTGCCAGTAGTTCCCGTGTTGGGAATGAAAAACTGTTTTTT.

This rearrangement joins TRBV5-1 to TRBJ2-7, with TRBD2 matching 14 bases. Germline-derived CDR1 and CDR2 are SGHRS and YFSETQ. V was clipped by 2 bases and J by 7 bases; unmatched bases: 8. CDR3 length: 16 amino acids. The CDR3 bases are TGCGCCAGCAGCTTTGGGACTAGCGGGGGTTCGAGGGAGCAGTACTTC. It encodes CASSFGTSGGSREQYF.

This sequence joins TRBV5-8 and TRBJ2-7; 10 nucleotides align to TRBD1. This CDR3 spans 14 amino acids. Trimming removed 6 bases from V and 6 bases from J; junction bases left unmatched: 9. Per germline, CDR1 SGHTS and CDR2 YDEGEE. The CDR3 DNA sequence: TGTGCCAGCACCCATGGGGGACAGGGGAGCGAGCAGTACTTC. Protein sequence: CASTHGGQGSEQYF.

The chain carries TRBV4-2 and TRBJ1-2; D is unclear. The CDR3 totals 14 residues. Germline V lookup: CDR1 LGHNA, CDR2 YNFKEQ. Deletions cut 0 bases from V and 7 bases from J, with 12 bases between. The CDR3, as DNA: TGTGCCAGCAGCCAAGATCTGGAAGGAGGTGGCTACACCTTC. Protein sequence: CASSQDLEGGGYTF.

CDR3 amino acids: CASSYKGSYEQYF. CDR3 bases: TGCGCCAGCAGCTATAAGGGCTCCTACGAGCAGTACTTC. The chain is built from TRBV5-1 and TRBJ2-7; D uncertain. Germline V lookup: CDR1 SGHRS, CDR2 YFSETQ. The CDR3 sequence is 13 residues long. Trimming took 3 bases from V and 0 from J, leaving 7 bases between them.

This chain joins TRBV9 and TRBJ2-3, with no clear D. The length of the CDR3 is 14 residues. Germline V gives CDR1 SGDLS, CDR2 YYNGEE. The V end lost 0 bases, the J end lost 8 bases, and 13 bases lay between the germline ends. The CDR3 spells CASSVAHEFSTQYF. DNA of the CDR3: TGTGCCAGCAGCGTAGCTCATGAGTTCAGTACGCAGTATTTT. Drawing the rest from reference TRBV9 and TRBJ2-3, the complete variable domain is DSGVTQTPKHLITATGQRVTLRCSPRSGDLSVYWYQQSLDQGLQFLIQYYNGEERAKGNILERFSAQQFPDLHSELNLSSLELGDSALYFCASSVAHEFSTQYFGPGTRLTVL.

This chain uses TRBV6-5 with TRBJ2-7, with TRBD1 identical over 7 bases. The CDR3 has 13 residues. Unmatched junction bases numbered 5, after V lost 6 bases and J lost 3 bases. Germline V lookup: CDR1 MNHEY, CDR2 SVGAGI. Written as DNA, the CDR3 is TGTGCCAGCAGACAGGGACAGCTCTACGAGCAGTACTTC. It is translated as CASRQGQLYEQYF.

The J gene is TRBJ1-5, the V gene TRBV2, with D uncertain. Trimming left V 7 bases short and J 0 bases short, with 13 bases between. The CDR3 length is 15 residues. Germline CDR1 reads SNHLY; CDR2 reads FYNNEI. For the CDR3, the DNA is TGTGCCAGCAAGAGGGAGTCTCATAGCAATCAGCCCCAGCATTTT. It specifies CASKRESHSNQPQHF.

This clone appeared once. The rearrangement uses TRBV4-2 and TRBJ2-7, with 7 bases that match TRBD2. Germline V gene data show CDR1 as LGHNA and CDR2 as YNFKEQ. This CDR3 is built from 14 residues. Trimming took 3 bases from V and 6 from J; bases not matched to a gene: 8. The CDR3 sequence is CASSHLGLVGEQYF. Written as DNA, the CDR3 is TGTGCCAGCAGCCACCTTGGACTAGTCGGCGAGCAGTACTTC.

This clone was detected only once. The chain's CDR3 is CASSPSSLTEAFF. In nucleotides, the CDR3 is TGTGCCAGCAGCCCGAGTTCTCTCACTGAAGCTTTCTTT. The V gene is TRBV11-2, the J gene TRBJ1-1; D uncertain. This CDR3 region has 13 residues. Trimming stripped 5 bases from V and 4 bases from J, with 11 bases between. The germline CDR1 and CDR2 sequences are SGHAT and FQNNGV.